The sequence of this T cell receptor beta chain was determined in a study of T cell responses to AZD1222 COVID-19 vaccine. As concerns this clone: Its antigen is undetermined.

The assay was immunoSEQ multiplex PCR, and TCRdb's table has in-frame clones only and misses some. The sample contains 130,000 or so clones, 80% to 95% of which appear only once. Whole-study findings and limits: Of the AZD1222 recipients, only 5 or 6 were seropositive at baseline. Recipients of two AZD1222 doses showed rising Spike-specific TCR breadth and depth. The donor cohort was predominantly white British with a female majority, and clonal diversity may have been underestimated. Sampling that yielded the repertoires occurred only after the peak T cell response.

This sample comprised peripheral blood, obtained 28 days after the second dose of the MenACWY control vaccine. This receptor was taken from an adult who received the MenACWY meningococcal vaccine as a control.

The DNA of the CDR3 is TGTGCCAGCAGCCTCTCAGGACTAGCGGGGTTCACAGATACGCAGTATTTT. This translates into CASSLSGLAGFTDTQYF. The V and J genes are TRBV7-9 and TRBJ2-3, with 12 bases fitting TRBD2. Germline V CDR1 and CDR2: SEHNR, FQNEAQ (reference sequence). CDR3 size: 17 residues. V lost 5 bases, J lost 2 bases, and 8 bases stayed unmatched.